A selection of T cell receptor beta chains follows, all from one sample in a study of response to subunit inactivated influenza vaccine. Each CDR3 protein is one row after TCRdb ran MiXCR on the RT-PCR reads. The sample shows about 530,000 distinct CDR3 sequences, under 15% of them seen only once. The source material was PBMCs from blood, sampled about 40 days after vaccination. These receptors all stem from a man over 45 who received an inactivated influenza vaccine. Each CDR3 is given without its conserved first and last residue. Fields, in order: V gene, clone size, CDR3 protein. Only some rows state a clone size, as once, few, many or a class for expanded clones.

>TRBV7-2|.
TSSLGGMVGTDTQY
>TRBV14|few
ASSQDFLQTQY
>TRBV11-3|.
ASSPPGPYNEQF
>TRBV20-1|few
SAFPLARETQY
>TRBV2|.
ASSAQGNYEQY
>TRBV4-3|.
ASSQDSGRAYNEQF
>TRBV12-3/TRBV12-4|few
ASSPQPPTDGYT
>TRBV29-1|many
SVDRGRTEAF
>TRBV20-1|.
SAEMRQFRGNQPQH
>TRBV7-8|many
ASSSIERGEQF
>TRBV6-5|few
ASSNGLAGADTQY
>TRBV5-1|few
ASSPDRSNYGYT
>TRBV11-2|few
ASSLGWTGGPDTQY
>TRBV20-1|many
SARWQLQETQY
>TRBV27|.
ASSSRRVQYPYEQY
>TRBV6-1|.
ASNGFSGANVLT
>TRBV29-1|many
SADSGTGGVAQY
>TRBV28|.
ASTQSGLGSYNEQF
>TRBV5-1|few
ASTPPGQGARDTQY
>TRBV4-2|few
ASSQPPSGSSSYEQY
>TRBV7-2|.
ASSPHDGRASETQY
>TRBV2|few
ASSEARQGRTGELF
>TRBV7-3|many
ASSYSGRTYNEQF
>TRBV6-1|few
ASNLGPEDEQY
>TRBV12-3/TRBV12-4|many
ASSPTGGGQF
>TRBV7-3|.
ASSPGAGRNTEAF
>TRBV2|.
ARSNPYNLGEGSYNEQF
>TRBV18|.
ASSPQGTKNIQY
>TRBV15|.
ATSRDRIAYEQY
>TRBV5-1|few
ASSRDTSGGKQF
>TRBV11-2|many
ASRGQARYNEQF
>TRBV10-3|.
AIASGSPYEQY
>TRBV25-1|few
ASSEWRFAAETQY
>TRBV6-5|few
ASSYGGGGQNIQY
>TRBV15|few
ATSDPGGNNEQF
>TRBV4-1|few
ASSHDADPGNTIY
>TRBV7-9|few
ASTLGGVNSPLH
>TRBV5-1|.
ASSLEGRIGETQY
>TRBV25-1|.
ASSETLSSYNSPLH
>TRBV20-1|.
CAREVAGDSYNEQF
>TRBV10-3|.
AIKPSSTDTQY
>TRBV6-1|.
ASIPGVSSYNEQF
>TRBV4-3|few
ASRRDVANTGELF
>TRBV7-6|.
ASSFRQGSTDTQY
>TRBV7-3|.
ASSLGVSPNQETQY
>TRBV25-1|few
ASDYADHSYNEQF
>TRBV18|.
ASSPPGLETQY
>TRBV20-1|.
SARLARSYEQY
>TRBV10-3|.
AISDRQGPINYGYT
>TRBV5-6|.
ASSFGAAGEVGELF
>TRBV30|.
AWSGTGRGYPSYNEQF
>TRBV7-8|few
ASSLEAFGNQPQH